The sequence of this TCR beta chain was determined in a study of blood T cell repertoires in COVID-19 (dated by TCRdb to the early 2020s). Describing the broader study: Samples covering the acute and convalescent phases of COVID-19 were provided by collaborators in the United States, Italy and Spain. Where available, HLA class I and class II types were obtained from metadata supplied by the sample provider rather than from assay-based typing. The repertoires were made available in a free public database intended to serve as a resource for research on the immune response to SARS-CoV-2. Samples came from the ongoing ImmuneRACE study (first 160 participants) plus 1,254 subjects from 6 global collaborators. Sample metadata almost always included a de-identified subject ID, COVID-19 status, age in years and sex. The dataset comprised deeply sampled blood TCRbeta repertoires from subjects exposed to, actively infected with, or recovered from COVID-19. The material from the prospective study consisted of cDNA or gDNA derived from T cells, B-cell-depleted T cells, or PBMCs.

Study-wide conclusions, independent of this receptor: Clinical and demographic metadata were provided uncurated, with the amount varying by source and participant.

Another Seattle source contributed samples from volunteer blood donors who had recovered from COVID-19. Each collaborating institution followed its own protocols to collect whole blood in K2EDTA tubes. For TCRbeta analysis, collaborator samples were shipped as frozen whole blood, as isolated PBMCs, or as DNA extracted from either sample type. TCRbeta CDR3 regions were amplified from genomic DNA by means of the immunoSEQ Assay, a bias-controlled multiplex PCR. On the authors' methods: Within the assay, amplification of reference gene primers was used to estimate how many nucleated cells each sample contained. To quantify the absolute abundance of each unique TCRbeta CDR3 rearrangement, sequence reads were collapsed and filtered. For each sample, productive Simpson clonality was calculated as the square root of Simpson's diversity index across productive rearrangements. TCRdb re-hosts the immuneACCESS table, in-frame sequences only. Its copies lack some clones; in the studies checked, an unresolved V gene accounts for under half of them, and the cause for the rest is not known. V and J calls and clone size are copied from that table; D and trimming were computed from the DNA. The sample data list about 200,000 clones, and 75% to 90% of these were observed just once. The ten largest clones take up roughly 6% of the sample.

According to the germline V gene, CDR1 reads MNHEY and CDR2 reads SVGEGT. For this chain, trimming is 5 bases at the V end and 4 bases at the J end, and the number of junction bases without a gene match is 2. The CDR3 sequence holds 14 residues, the cysteine and phenylalanine included. Of the read, only the CDR3 DNA is kept; its 42 bases are in frame from base 1. Comments on this clone: Its cognate antigen has yet to be identified. Nothing much larger sits one base from this clone, and base qualities are not available.

The chain employs TRBV6-2 or TRBV6-3 and TRBJ1-4; 9 junctional bases match TRBD1. The TCR originated in a man aged 60 to 75 who had recovered from COVID-19. The sample consisted of peripheral blood. The CDR3 region reads CASSNRGRNEKLFF. Read as DNA, the sequence is TGTGCCAGCAGTAACAGGGGGCGTAATGAAAAACTGTTTTTT.